A single TCR beta chain is shown here with its context. Sequencing used immunoSEQ multiplex PCR; TCRdb keeps in-frame clones, though not all of them. The repertoire has about 400,000 clones, roughly 90% of them found once; the top ten carry around 2%. The sample belongs to a study of blood T cell repertoires in COVID-19. For the study at large: Samples taken during acute and convalescent COVID-19 were collected in the United States, Italy and Spain.

Membership in each cohort depended on participant-reported clinical history. V was trimmed by 2 bases and J by 6 bases, leaving 15 bases between them. CDR3 length: 15 amino acids. CDR1 SGHDT and CDR2 YYEEEE come from the germline V gene. Sequenced sample: PBMCs or T cells enriched from blood (not recorded which). The TCR was taken from a middle-aged woman with acute COVID-19. This sequence joins TRBV5-6 and TRBJ1-5, with D perhaps matching TRBD1 (5 bases). In nucleotides, the CDR3 is TGTGCCAGCAGCTTAAGGGGTTTGAATCGTCAGCCCCAGCATTTT. Amino acids: CASSLRGLNRQPQHF.